One and the same sample provided the 30 T cell receptor beta chains below, sequenced in a study of tissue T cells after allogeneic stem cell transplantation. Some clones are missing from TCRdb's copy, which holds only in-frame ones; the method was immunoSEQ multiplex PCR. Here the sample spans 2,500 to 3,500 clones, around 50% being singletons. Time point in this sample: mouse harvest day 14 after allogeneic transplant. The graft held 10^6 splenic CD5+ T cells and 10^7 T-cell-depleted bone marrow cells. The sample comprised lymph node tissue. Receptors were obtained from a female BALB/c mouse given C57BL/6 T cells with graft-versus-host disease after an allogeneic hematopoietic cell transplant.

Details on this clone: The gene symbols are mouse symbols. The missing CDR3 end, 1 residue past where the read stops, is filled in from the germline J gene. V and J are TRBV26 and TRBJ2-7; 12 bases agree with TRBD1. Germline V CDR1 and CDR2: KGHPV, FQNQEV (reference sequence). With V trimmed by 2 bases and J by 6 bases, 2 bases remained unmatched. The CDR3 spans 14 residues. CDR3 DNA, as far as it was read: TGTGCCAGCAGTCTGGGGACAGGGGGCCTTGAACAGTAC. This gives the protein CASSLGTGGLEQY. The full CDR3 protein reads CASSLGTGGLEQYF.

Of note for this clone: Each gene name is a mouse one. Sequencing ends 1 residue short of the CDR3 end; the germline J gene provides the rest. The genes are TRBV23 and TRBJ1-3. CDR1 is KGHTA and CDR2 is FQNQQP in the germline V gene. The CDR3 sequence is 13 residues long. Partial CDR3 DNA: TGCTCCAGCAGTCAGGGTACTGGAAATACGCTCTAT. Encoded protein: CSSSQGTGNTLY. The whole CDR3 reads CSSSQGTGNTLYF.

A remark on this clone: Gene names and germline match the mouse. The read ends 1 residue shy of where the CDR3 ends; the end is completed using the germline J gene. The chain couples TRBV4 to TRBJ2-3; TRBD2 aligns across 10 bases. Losses at the gene ends were 4 bases for V and 8 bases for J; bases not matched to a gene: 0. This CDR3 has 12 amino acids. Per germline, CDR1 LGHDT and CDR2 YNNKQL (reference sequence). The CDR3 loop is CASSWDWGTLYF. The part of the CDR3 DNA that was read is TGTGCCAGCAGCTGGGACTGGGGAACGCTGTAT.

This clone was seen a few times. These gene names are mouse names. The read comes to an end 1 residue before the CDR3 does, leaving the germline J gene to fill in the end. This chain connects TRBV3 to TRBJ2-2; D remains ambiguous. In germline, CDR1 is SNHLY, CDR2 FYNGKV (reference sequence). This CDR3 has 14 residues. The V gene lost 5 bases and the J gene lost 2 bases, with 9 bases spanning the gap. The sequenced CDR3 bases are TGTGCCAGCAGCCTGGCGCGGAACACCGGGCAGCTCTAC. As protein: CASSLARNTGQLY. The complete CDR3 reads CASSLARNTGQLYF.

As for this clone: The gene names given are mouse names. Read data end 1 residue before the CDR3 end; the end is taken from the germline J gene. The chain uses TRBV3 and TRBJ2-4, with 8 bases matching TRBD2. Unmatched junction bases numbered 7, after V lost 5 bases and J lost 0 bases. The germline V gene encodes CDR1 SNHLY and CDR2 FYNGKV (reference sequence). This CDR3 is 16 amino acids long. CDR3 DNA (partial): TGTGCCAGCAGCCATGTGACTGGGGTTAGTCAAAACACCTTGTAC. Protein product: CASSHVTGVSQNTLY. The complete CDR3 protein is CASSHVTGVSQNTLYF.

In its sample, this clone was seen once. The gene names here belong to mouse. The CDR3 region is CASSGTLNTGQLYF. The sequenced part of the CDR3 DNA is TGTGCCAGCAGTGGGACTTTAAACACCGGGCAGCTCTAC. The chain links TRBV13-1 to TRBJ2-2; possible D gene TRBD2, 5 bases. The read comes to an end 1 residue before the CDR3 does, leaving the germline J gene to fill in the end. In germline, CDR1 is NSHNY, CDR2 SYGAGN. Trimming cost V 3 bases and J 1 base, with 7 bases left between them. The CDR3 spans 14 residues.

About this clone: All gene names here are mouse names. The read finishes 1 residue shy of the CDR3 end, and the germline J gene is used to complete it. The gene calls are TRBV1 and TRBJ2-5, with TRBD2 as a possible D gene (5 bases). V lost 1 base, J lost 2 bases, and 7 bases lay in between. In germline, CDR1 is NSQYPW, CDR2 LRSPGD (reference sequence). CDR3 length: 14 residues. Incomplete CDR3 DNA: TGCACCTGCAGTGCAGGGACTTTCCAAGACACCCAGTAC. Translated: CTCSAGTFQDTQY. The complete CDR3 protein is CTCSAGTFQDTQYF.

With respect to this clone: Each gene name is a mouse one. The read halts 1 residue ahead of the CDR3 end, with the missing end drawn from the germline J gene. The chain employs TRBV12-1 and TRBJ2-3; 12 bases are a match to TRBD2. The V gene's germline CDR1 is SGHSN and CDR2 HYEKVE. The CDR3 has 15 amino acids. The V gene end was trimmed by 0 bases and the J gene end by 3 bases; junction bases not matched to a gene: 0. CDR3: CASSLGTGGAETLYF. CDR3 DNA (partial): TGTGCCAGCTCTCTCGGGACTGGGGGGGCAGAAACGCTGTAT.

Notes on this clone: Mouse names are used for the genes. The part of the CDR3 DNA that was read is TGCACCTGCAGTGCAGGAGGGAGTCAAAACACCTTGTAC. This gives the protein CTCSAGGSQNTLY. The CDR3, in full, reads CTCSAGGSQNTLYF. The rearrangement joins TRBV1 to TRBJ2-4; no clear D gene. The read gets to within 1 residue of the CDR3 end, and the germline J gene fills in the rest. V was cut by 1 base and J by 0 bases, with 5 bases left in between. The CDR3 has 14 residues. The germline V gene encodes CDR1 NSQYPW and CDR2 LRSPGD (reference sequence). Variable domain in full (rest from reference TRBV1 and TRBJ2-4): VTLLEQNPRWRLVPRGQAVNLRCILKNSQYPWMSWYQQDLQKQLQWLFTLRSPGDKEVKSLPGADYLATRVTDTELRLQVANMSQGRTLYCTCSAGGSQNTLYFGAGTRLSVL.

As for this clone: Gene names and germline refer to mouse. The CDR3 is cut off 1 residue early in the read; its end comes from the germline J gene. The V gene is TRBV26, the J gene TRBJ1-1; 12 nucleotides agree with TRBD1. The V gene end was trimmed by 8 bases and the J gene end by 9 bases; junction bases not matched to a gene: 4. The CDR3 is 12 amino acids. Per germline, CDR1 KGHPV and CDR2 FQNQEV (reference sequence). The CDR3 loop reads CASGRDRGQVFF. Incomplete CDR3 DNA: TGTGCCAGCGGCCGGGACAGGGGGCAAGTCTTC.

In regard to this clone: Gene names are the mouse ones. From the germline J gene comes the end of the CDR3, since the read stops 1 residue before it. The chain carries TRBV26 and TRBJ2-2; D is uncertain. The length of the CDR3 is 11 residues. Germline CDR1 is KGHPV and CDR2 is FQNQEV (reference sequence). With 4 bases removed from V and 5 bases from J, the gap between germline ends came to 2 bases. CDR3 protein: CASSQTGQLYF. The DNA read from the CDR3 is TGTGCCAGCAGTCAAACCGGGCAGCTCTAC.

This clone turned up a few times. Gene names are mouse gene names. The DNA ends 1 residue before the CDR3 does, and the rest of the CDR3 is filled in from the germline J gene. The rearrangement links TRBV15 to TRBJ1-4; D possibly corresponds to TRBD1 (6 bases). The CDR3 totals 13 residues. V lost 5 bases, J lost 7 bases, and 11 bases lay in between. Germline values: CDR1 SGHND, CDR2 FRSKSL. The sequenced CDR3 bases are TGTGCCAGCAGTCTACAGGGTCCCGAAAGATTATTT. Its translation is CASSLQGPERLF. The whole CDR3 region reads CASSLQGPERLFF.

This clone was detected only a few times. Gene names denote mouse genes. The CDR3 end lies 1 residue beyond the end of the read and is filled in from the germline J gene. The rearrangement links TRBV13-1 to TRBJ1-2; D not certain. The CDR3 runs 13 residues. V lost 3 bases and J 3 bases, leaving 9 bases between the germline ends. Germline assignment: CDR1 NSHNY and CDR2 SYGAGN. The part of the CDR3 DNA that was read is TGTGCCAGCAGTGGGCGGCCGGACTCCGACTACACC. It translates to CASSGRPDSDYT. The full CDR3 sequence reads CASSGRPDSDYTF.

This clone has more than one count but fewer than ten. Genes and germline are mouse. The read comes to an end 1 residue before the CDR3 does, leaving the germline J gene to fill in the end. The chain is built from TRBV23 and TRBJ2-7; no check of the table's D call, TRBD2, against the DNA was made. The CDR3 covers 10 residues. CDR1 and CDR2 (germline): KGHTA, FQNQQP. The CDR3 sequence is CSSSLYEQYF. The sequenced CDR3 bases are TGCTCCAGCAGCCTCTATGAACAGTAC.

As to this clone: The gene symbols are mouse symbols. Read sequence stops 1 residue before the CDR3 end, and the germline J gene provides the missing end. This chain connects TRBV26 to TRBJ1-1; D perhaps matches TRBD1 (5 bases). The V end lost 4 bases, the J end lost 8 bases, and 5 bases lay between the germline ends. CDR1 KGHPV and CDR2 FQNQEV come from the germline V gene (reference sequence). The CDR3 length is 10 residues. CDR3 DNA (partial): TGTGCCAGCAGTCAGGGGGAAGTCTTC. Its translation: CASSQGEVF. The full CDR3 sequence reads CASSQGEVFF.

By share, this clone counts as medium-sized. Genes here carry mouse names. The CDR3 end is not reached by the read, which stops 1 residue before it; the germline J gene fills it in. This chain uses TRBV29 with TRBJ1-6; D gene ambiguous. TRBJ1-6 is sorted into the ORF group, with uncertain function. Trimming removed 4 bases at V and 7 bases at J, with 5 bases between. The CDR3 loop spans 12 amino acids. Germline CDR1 and CDR2: MSHET and SYDVDS. The CDR3 reads CASSSRNSPLYF. The sequenced part of the CDR3 DNA is TGTGCTAGCAGTTCTCGGAATTCGCCCCTCTAC.

This clone ranks as medium-sized. Mouse germline and gene names are used. The read terminates 1 residue ahead of where the CDR3 ends, so the germline J gene completes it. The genes are TRBV2 and TRBJ1-4; D ambiguous. Germline V lookup: CDR1 LGHNA, CDR2 YSYQKL. V dropped 0 bases and J dropped 0 bases, with 5 bases sitting between them. CDR3 length: 15 amino acids. CDR3 DNA (partial): TGTGCCAGCAGCCAAGAAAGAATTTCCAACGAAAGATTATTT. Its translation is CASSQERISNERLF. The whole CDR3 is CASSQERISNERLFF.

About this clone: Genes and germline are mouse. The read falls 1 residue short of the CDR3 end, and the missing part is taken from the germline J gene. The chain combines TRBV26 with TRBJ1-1, with D uncertain. Germline assignment: CDR1 KGHPV and CDR2 FQNQEV (reference sequence). The CDR3 totals 13 residues. Trimming removed 4 bases at V and 8 bases at J, with 14 bases between. The CDR3 bases that were read are TGTGCCAGCAGTCCTGACCCGGGAGGGGAAGTCTTC. It encodes CASSPDPGGEVF. The whole CDR3 region reads CASSPDPGGEVFF.

About this clone: Mouse names are used for the genes. The read finishes 1 residue shy of the CDR3 end, and the germline J gene is used to complete it. The V call is TRBV26, the J call TRBJ2-2, with 8 bases lining up with TRBD1. The V and J ends lost 6 bases and 3 bases, in that order; junction bases with no gene match: 0. The V gene's germline CDR1 is KGHPV and CDR2 FQNQEV (reference sequence). The length of the CDR3 is 13 residues. The sequenced part of the CDR3 DNA is TGTGCCAGCAGACAGGGGGACACCGGGCAGCTCTAC. Translated, it gives CASRQGDTGQLY. The CDR3 in full is CASRQGDTGQLYF.

Points on this clone: Here the gene names and germline are mouse. The CDR3 end is not reached by the read, which stops 1 residue before it; the germline J gene fills it in. The chain carries TRBV2 and TRBJ1-3; D gene uncertain. Trimming removed 2 bases at V and 0 bases at J, with 5 bases between. Germline CDR1 reads LGHNA; CDR2 reads YSYQKL. This CDR3 is built from 14 residues. Incomplete CDR3 DNA: TGTGCCAGCAGCCAACGCAGTTCTGGAAATACGCTCTAT. Amino acids: CASSQRSSGNTLY. The CDR3 reads in full as CASSQRSSGNTLYF.

Comment on this clone: The genes and germline here are from mouse. The CDR3 end falls 1 residue outside the read, so it is completed with the germline J gene. The chain couples TRBV26 to TRBJ1-1; D unresolved. The CDR3 loop spans 14 amino acids. V was pared by 0 bases and J by 2 bases, with 7 bases between. CDR1 and CDR2 (germline): KGHPV, FQNQEV (reference sequence). The DNA read from the CDR3 is TGTGCCAGCAGTCTGTCGGGGTTCAACACAGAAGTCTTC. Translating gives CASSLSGFNTEVF. The full-length CDR3 reads as CASSLSGFNTEVFF. The variable domain in full, completed from reference TRBV26 and TRBJ1-1, reads NSKVIQTPRYLVKGQGQKAKMRCIPEKGHPVVFWYQQNKNNEFKFLINFQNQEVLQQIDMTEKRFSAECPSNSPCSLEIQSSEAGDSALYLCASSLSGFNTEVFFGKGTRLTVV.

Comments on this clone: Genes here carry mouse names. CDR3 region: CASGDAQGAGSDYTF. The covered CDR3 bases are TGTGCCAGCGGTGATGCTCAGGGGGCGGGCTCCGACTACACC. The chain employs TRBV13-2 and TRBJ1-2; 8 bases match TRBD1. The CDR3 extends 1 residue past the end of the read, so its final part is completed from the germline J gene. The CDR3 covers 15 residues. The V gene's germline CDR1 is NNHNN and CDR2 SYGAGS (reference sequence). V trimming: 0 bases; J trimming: 4 bases; junction bases outside the gene matches: 5.

For this clone: Gene and germline names: mouse. The read ends 1 residue early relative to the CDR3; the germline J gene fills the gap. This chain links TRBV13-1 with TRBJ2-7; TRBD1 matches at 11 bases. The V gene end was trimmed by 5 bases and the J gene end by 7 bases; junction bases not matched to a gene: 2. The CDR3 has 12 residues. Germline V gene lookup returns CDR1 NSHNY and CDR2 SYGAGN. The sequenced part of the CDR3 DNA is TGTGCCAGCAGGGGACAGGGGGAGGAACAGTAC. Translated: CASRGQGEEQY. The CDR3 reads in full as CASRGQGEEQYF.

About this clone itself: Gene and germline names: mouse. The missing CDR3 end, 1 residue past where the read stops, is filled in from the germline J gene. This sequence joins TRBV26 and TRBJ1-1; D remains ambiguous. The CDR3 is 13 amino acids. The V gene's germline CDR1 is KGHPV and CDR2 FQNQEV (reference sequence). V gave up 6 bases and J gave up 0 bases, with 8 bases separating them. Partial CDR3 DNA: TGTGCCAGCAGCACGTCTGCAAACACAGAAGTCTTC. As protein: CASSTSANTEVF. The whole CDR3 protein is CASSTSANTEVFF.

This clone was detected only a few times. Genes and germline come from the mouse. The read ends 1 residue shy of where the CDR3 ends; the end is completed using the germline J gene. The chain is built from TRBV12-2 and TRBJ2-5, with a weak D call TRBD2 (5 bases). The CDR3 runs 14 residues. The germline V and J ends were trimmed by 0 bases and 0 bases, with 6 bases remaining between them. CDR1 SGHLS and CDR2 HYDKME come from the germline V gene. Incomplete CDR3 DNA: TGTGCCAGCTCTCTCGTGGGGAACCAAGACACCCAGTAC. Its protein is CASSLVGNQDTQY. The full CDR3 reads CASSLVGNQDTQYF.

Details on this clone: The gene names here belong to mouse. The read falls 1 residue short of the CDR3 end, and the missing part is taken from the germline J gene. The chain combines TRBV13-1 with TRBJ1-3; 7 nucleotides agree with TRBD1. After removal of 8 bases from V and 0 bases from J, the junction contained 8 bases not matched to a gene. The germline gives CDR1 NSHNY, CDR2 SYGAGN. The CDR3 runs 15 residues. CDR3 protein: CASTQGSNSGNTLYF. CDR3 DNA, as far as it was read: TGTGCCAGTACACAGGGGTCGAATTCTGGAAATACGCTCTAT.

This clone is labeled as large. Gene names are the mouse ones. With the read ending 1 residue before the CDR3 end, the germline J gene is used to fill in that end. The rearrangement links TRBV29 to TRBJ1-3, with D tentatively TRBD1 (5 bases). CDR1 and CDR2 from the germline V gene are MSHET and SYDVDS. Between the trimmed V and J ends, which lost 1 base and 0 bases, there was a span of 10 bases. CDR3 length equals 16 residues. CDR3 DNA, as far as it was read: TGTGCTAGCAGTTTATTTGGGGGGTATTCTGGAAATACGCTCTAT. This translates into CASSLFGGYSGNTLY. The whole CDR3 sequence is CASSLFGGYSGNTLYF.

Note on this clone: Mouse gene names and germline throughout. The CDR3 bases that were read are TGCACCTGCAGTGCAAGGGACAGGGGAAGTGAACAGTAC. Amino acids: CTCSARDRGSEQY. The whole CDR3 sequence is CTCSARDRGSEQYF. The genes are TRBV1 and TRBJ2-7, with 10 nucleotides matching TRBD1. The CDR3 goes on 1 residue after the read ends, and that part is filled in from the germline J gene. J gave up 6 bases and V 2 bases, and 4 bases lay outside the gene matches. The CDR3 spans 14 residues. In germline, CDR1 is NSQYPW, CDR2 LRSPGD (reference sequence).

This clone was counted between two and nine times. Gene names and germline match the mouse. The CDR3 loop reads CTCSADRKNTLYF. CDR3 DNA, as far as it was read: TGCACCTGCAGTGCAGACAGAAAAAACACCTTGTAC. The gene calls are TRBV1 and TRBJ2-4; D is ambiguous. The CDR3 end is not reached by the read, which stops 1 residue before it; the germline J gene fills it in. V was trimmed by 0 bases and J by 4 bases, leaving 5 bases between them. CDR1 NSQYPW and CDR2 LRSPGD come from the germline V gene (reference sequence). The CDR3 contains 13 residues.

As concerns this clone: The gene symbols are mouse symbols. The CDR3 region is CASSQGQGDTQYF. The covered CDR3 bases are TGTGCCAGCAGCCAGGGACAGGGAGACACCCAGTAC. This sequence joins TRBV3 and TRBJ2-5; 9 nucleotides agree with TRBD1. The read halts 1 residue ahead of the CDR3 end, with the missing end drawn from the germline J gene. Germline values: CDR1 SNHLY, CDR2 FYNGKV (reference sequence). Trimming at V came to 5 bases and at J to 5 bases, leaving 2 bases not matched to a gene. This CDR3 contains 13 residues.